This T cell receptor beta chain was documented in a study of memory CD4+ T cells and cytomegalovirus serostatus. Turning to the study itself: Healthy Belgian adult donors included about nine CMV-positive and approximately 25 CMV-negative people.

TCRdb's table, derived via immunoSEQ multiplex PCR, lists solely in-frame clones and lacks some. The profile shows tens of thousands of clones, around 76% of them singletons. Single viable CD3+CD4+CD8-CD45RO+ cells were sorted as the memory CD4+ T cells. Donors' CMV status reflects serum IgG against pp150, pp28, p38, p52. The CDR3 is made up of 16 amino acids. Germline CDR1 SGHDN, CDR2 FVKESK. Germline trimming cut 0 bases from V and 4 bases from J; bases unmatched to any gene: 7. Study observations and caveats: Suggested: most of the CMV-linked TCR signature lies in CD4+ memory cells. About 40% of the roughly 150 known CMV-associated TCRbeta sequences appeared in CD4+ memory.

As concerns this clone: Antigen unknown.

The specimen sequenced was memory CD4+ T cells from blood. The V call is TRBV14, the J call TRBJ2-5; TRBD2 agrees at 8 bases. This TCR came from an adult in good health and CMV-seronegative. This CDR3 reads CASSQEKGLAGETQYF. CDR3 in DNA: TGTGCCAGCAGCCAAGAGAAGGGGCTAGCGGGAGAGACCCAGTACTTC.